This T cell receptor beta chain emerged from a study of T cell responses to AZD1222 COVID-19 vaccine. Study-wide results and caveats: Reports indicate that nearly half of spike-specific TCRs are directed at unmutated variant regions. Of the AZD1222 recipients, only six or seven were seropositive at baseline. Clonal diversity was possibly underestimated, and white British individuals and females predominated among donors.

Clones were sequenced by immunoSEQ multiplex PCR, and TCRdb holds only the in-frame ones, with some missing. The data contain 90,000 or so clones, 86% of them seen just once; the ten biggest clones take up around 8.2%. With regard to this clone: Antigen: not known.

The clonotype originates from an adult in good health. Specimen: peripheral blood, collected on day 0 of AZD1222 vaccination.

The CDR3 sequence: CASSQVGTSLPTDTQYF. Written as DNA, the CDR3 is TGTGCCAGCAGCCAAGTAGGGACTAGCTTACCCACAGATACGCAGTATTTT. V gene TRBV3-1 (or the pseudogene TRBV3-2) combines with J gene TRBJ2-3; 9 bases fit TRBD2. Looked up from germline, CDR1 is LGHDT and CDR2 is YNNKEL (reference sequence). The CDR3 spans 17 residues. Trimming took 1 base from V and 2 from J; bases not matched to a gene: 7.